The present TCR beta chain was sequenced within a study of T cells expressing NK-cell markers. Turning to the study itself: There were seven HCMV-seropositive donors and one seronegative donor among the eight sequenced.

CDR1 MNHEY and CDR2 SVGAGI come from the germline V gene. CDR3 length: 15 amino acids. With the 5' RACE reads reprocessed, TCRdb shows one record per CDR3 protein and no DNA. The sample's table shows 300,000 to 500,000 distinct CDR3 sequences. This sequence joins TRBV6-5 and TRBJ2-2; absent DNA, TCRdb's TRBD1 call cannot be checked. The TCR originated in a woman in her 50s in good health. The specimen was blood T cells: a sorted CD56 or NKG2C T cell subset, CD4+ or CD8+ T cells, or bulk PBMC T cells (not recorded which). This chain's CDR3 is CASRLRDTPTGELFF.